The T cell receptor beta chain under discussion was sequenced for a study of T-cell reconstitution after alpha-beta-depleted transplantation in children. This clonotype was seen only a few times. This CDR3 is 17 amino acids long. The junction had 10 bases not matched to a gene; V was cut back by 4 bases and J by 0 bases. Looked up from germline, CDR1 is SGDLS and CDR2 is YYNGEE. Unique molecular identifiers featured in how the TCRbeta library was prepared. TCRdb recomputed calls from the PCR reads with MiXCR, one row per CDR3 protein. The data hold about 270,000 distinct CDR3 sequences, with 9.9% observed a single time.

Sample: PBMCs from the stem cell graft donor, taken from the stem cell graft. The chain is built from TRBV9 and TRBJ2-1; TRBD1 aligns across 7 bases. The receptor was isolated from a human donor who donated a stem cell graft to a child with SCID. The CDR3 spells CASSIWDSLSSYNEQFF. CDR3 DNA: TGTGCCAGCAGCATTTGGGACAGCTTAAGCTCCTACAATGAGCAGTTCTTC.